The 18 T cell receptor beta chains in this list originate from one sample, sequenced in a study of T cell repertoires in cytomegalovirus infection. TCRdb analysed the reads with MiXCR anew, one entry per CDR3 protein. This sample carries 700,000 to 900,000 distinct CDR3 sequences, just under 30% of them seen once, and the ten largest clones take over 10%. Antigens for these TCRs are unknown. The source material was cultured CD8+ T cells from PBMCs, sampled from culture after CMV antigen stimulation. These receptors were collected from a human donor in good health (CMV status not recorded). Some clones in this sample may be carry-over from other donors' samples.

This clonotype has only a few counts. A junction end diverges from the germline sequence, so it may reflect a read error. The chain uses TRBV27 and TRBJ2-1; D gene ambiguous. The CDR3 runs to 14 residues. CDR1 MNHEY and CDR2 SMNVEV come from the germline V gene (reference sequence). CDR3 DNA sequence: TGTGCCAGCAGTTTATCCGACTCCAACAATGAGCAGTTCTTC. Translation gives CASSLSDSNNEQFF.

This clonotype was observed a handful of times. Here the CDR3 reads CASSQVGQGPTDTQYF. The CDR3 DNA is TGCGCCAGCAGCCAAGTAGGGCAAGGGCCCACAGATACGCAGTATTTT. The chain carries TRBV4-1 and TRBJ2-3; D is uncertain. Trimming took 1 base from V and 2 from J, leaving 13 bases between them. The CDR3 is 16 residues long. Germline V gene data show CDR1 as MGHRA and CDR2 as YSYEKL.

This clonotype was picked up a small number of times. This chain connects TRBV6-5 to TRBJ2-1, with D maybe TRBD1 (6 bases). The CDR3 spans 16 residues. Germline V gene lookup returns CDR1 MNHEY and CDR2 SVGAGI. Trimming stripped 3 bases from V and 3 bases from J, with 15 bases between. In DNA form, the CDR3 reads TGTGCCAGCAGTTATGCCAGGGGCGAATTCTACAATGAGCAGTTCTTC. The encoded protein is CASSYARGEFYNEQFF.

This clonotype appeared a few times. V gene TRBV27 combines with J gene TRBJ1-1; maybe TRBD1 (5 bases). The V gene's germline CDR1 is MNHEY and CDR2 SMNVEV (reference sequence). Trimming took 5 bases from V and 4 from J, leaving 11 bases between them. The CDR3 is 13 residues long. CDR3 amino acids: CASSHSTVTEAFF. CDR3 coding DNA: TGTGCCAGCAGTCACTCGACAGTCACTGAAGCTTTCTTT.

This clonotype appeared a few times. The V gene is TRBV10-3, the J gene TRBJ1-6; possible D gene TRBD1, 5 bases. With 4 bases removed from V and 4 bases from J, the gap between germline ends came to 8 bases. Germline V CDR1 and CDR2: ENHRY, SYGVKD. CDR3 length: 14 amino acids. CDR3 DNA sequence: TGTGCCATCAGTGGGGACGGGTATAATTCACCCCTCCACTTT. As protein: CAISGDGYNSPLHF.

The table lists this clonotype with a few counts. The chain has TRBV5-5 and TRBJ1-5; the match to TRBD1 covers 12 bases. The V and J ends lost 4 bases and 5 bases, in that order; junction bases with no gene match: 4. Germline CDR1 reads SGHKS; CDR2 reads YYEKEE (reference sequence). This CDR3 region has 15 residues. The CDR3 sequence: CASSAGQGAHQPQHF. The CDR3, as DNA: TGTGCCAGCAGCGCGGGACAGGGGGCCCATCAGCCCCAGCATTTT.

The rearrangement joins TRBV5-4 to TRBJ1-1; 10 bases line up with TRBD1. The CDR3 contains 15 residues. The germline CDR1 and CDR2 sequences are SGHNT and YYREEE (reference sequence). The junction had 8 bases not matched to a gene; V was cut back by 4 bases and J by 5 bases. The CDR3 DNA sequence: TGTGCCAGCAGCCTACGGACAGGGGGAGATACTGAAGCTTTCTTT. It specifies CASSLRTGGDTEAFF.

The chain carries TRBV19 and TRBJ1-6; D remains ambiguous. The CDR3 runs 12 residues. Germline V lookup: CDR1 LNHDA, CDR2 SQIVND (reference sequence). The ends were cut back, 3 bases at V and 8 bases at J, with 5 bases in the middle. CDR3 coding DNA: TGTGCCAGTAGTATGATCGATTCACCCCTCCACTTT. Its translation: CASSMIDSPLHF.

This clonotype appeared a few times. This chain uses TRBV12-3 or TRBV12-4 with TRBJ2-5; D gene unclear. V was clipped by 5 bases and J by 5 bases, with 9 bases between them. The length of the CDR3 is 12 residues. CDR3 loop: CASSAVGETQYF. The CDR3 nucleotides are TGTGCCAGCAGTGCGGTGGGGGAGACCCAGTACTTC.

This clonotype was detected many times. The J gene is TRBJ2-3, the V gene TRBV12-3 or TRBV12-4, with 13 bases lining up with TRBD2. The CDR3 covers 19 residues. V shed 0 bases, J shed 2 bases, and the junction held 8 bases outside the gene matches. CDR3 nucleotide sequence: TGTGCCAGCAGTTTAGCCTCTCCGACTAGCGGGGGGTACACAGATACGCAGTATTTT. Translated, it gives CASSLASPTSGGYTDTQYF.

This clonotype turned up a few times. J is TRBJ2-7 and V is TRBV4-2; a possible D gene is TRBD1 (5 bases). The CDR3 consists of 16 residues. Trimming left V 1 base short and J 2 bases short, with 15 bases between. Germline CDR1 LGHNA, CDR2 YNFKEQ. In DNA form, the CDR3 reads TGTGCCAGCAGCCAAGCAGCGAGAGCAGGGACCTACGAGCAGTACTTC. This gives the protein CASSQAARAGTYEQYF.

This clonotype was found many times. V is TRBV7-2 and J is TRBJ1-1, with no clear D. Germline-derived CDR1 and CDR2 are SGHTA and FQGNSA. V gave up 2 bases and J gave up 0 bases, with 10 bases separating them. This CDR3 is built from 15 residues. The CDR3 bases are TGTGCCAGCAGCTTATTTCCGCTATTGAACACTGAAGCTTTCTTT. Translation: CASSLFPLLNTEAFF.

The chain combines TRBV6-1 with TRBJ1-3; D may be TRBD1 (6 bases). CDR1 is MNHNS, CDR2 SASEGT, per germline. The CDR3 loop spans 16 amino acids. The V and J ends lost 7 bases and 0 bases respectively, with 16 bases between them. The CDR3 here is CASTKTGQSSGNTIYF. The CDR3 nucleotides read TGTGCCAGCACCAAGACAGGCCAGAGCTCTGGAAACACCATATATTTT.

This clonotype was detected ten times or more. The CDR3 DNA is TGTGCCAGCAGCGTAGCAGGGAGTGAGACCCAGTACTTC. This translates into CASSVAGSETQYF. The chain links TRBV9 to TRBJ2-5; D is possibly TRBD1 or TRBD2 (5 bases each). CDR1 SGDLS and CDR2 YYNGEE come from the germline V gene. With 0 bases removed from V and 5 bases from J, the gap between germline ends came to 8 bases. The CDR3 runs to 13 residues.

This clonotype occurred many times. The rearrangement links TRBV12-3 or TRBV12-4 to TRBJ1-1; D ambiguous. Trimming took off 2 bases at V and 3 bases at J, with 7 bases between the two ends. This CDR3 region has 13 residues. The CDR3 is CASSLSSYTEAFF. The CDR3 region has the DNA TGTGCCAGCAGTTTAAGCTCCTACACTGAAGCTTTCTTT.

V is TRBV4-2 and J is TRBJ1-4; D is uncertain. Germline CDR1 and CDR2: LGHNA and YNFKEQ. The length of the CDR3 is 15 residues. V was trimmed by 0 bases and J by 3 bases, leaving 8 bases between them. The CDR3 DNA follows: TGTGCCAGCAGCCAAGAATCAGTCGCTAATGAAAAACTGTTTTTT. This encodes CASSQESVANEKLFF.

CDR3 sequence (DNA): TGTGCCAGTAGTCCCAGGCGCTCCTACAATGAGCAGTTCTTC. Its translation is CASSPRRSYNEQFF. The rearrangement links TRBV19 to TRBJ2-1; no clear D. This CDR3 region has 14 residues. V was shortened by 5 bases and J by 0 bases, with 8 bases between the two germline ends. In germline, CDR1 is LNHDA, CDR2 SQIVND (reference sequence).

This sequence joins TRBV5-1 and TRBJ2-2, with D unclear. Germline assignment: CDR1 SGHRS and CDR2 YFSETQ. The length of the CDR3 is 15 residues. V was cut by 0 bases and J by 6 bases, with 12 bases left in between. CDR3 loop: CASSLVISNAGELFF. The CDR3 coding sequence is TGCGCCAGCAGCTTGGTTATCAGCAACGCCGGGGAGCTGTTTTTT.